Presented here are 9 T cell receptor beta chains from one specimen sequenced in a study of early T cells in non-severe SARS-CoV-2 infection. TCRdb reanalysed the 5' RACE reads using MiXCR and keeps one entry per CDR3 protein. The sample has approximately 71,000 distinct CDR3 sequences, approximately 14% seen once. Sequencing was done on a sample of whole blood. These receptors were taken from an adult who was a healthcare worker with PCR-confirmed SARS-CoV-2 infection or an uninfected control (not recorded which).

This clonotype turned up a few times. J is TRBJ2-3 and V is TRBV25-1; D ambiguous. Germline values: CDR1 MGHDK, CDR2 SYGVNS. V was shortened by 3 bases and J by 1 base, with 8 bases between the two germline ends. The CDR3 is 14 amino acids. CDR3 coding DNA: TGTGCCAGCAGTGACTCCCCCGGCACAGATACGCAGTATTTT. Amino acid sequence: CASSDSPGTDTQYF.

This clonotype was counted between two and nine times. The CDR3 sequence: CASSPESYNEQFF. CDR3 sequence (DNA): TGTGCCAGCAGTCCCGAATCCTACAATGAGCAGTTCTTC. J is TRBJ2-1 and V is TRBV2, with no clear D. Germline V CDR1 and CDR2: SNHLY, FYNNEI. CDR3 length: 13 amino acids. Trimming stripped 5 bases from V and 1 base from J, with 6 bases between. The variable domain in full, completed from reference TRBV2 and TRBJ2-1, reads EPEVTQTPSHQVTQMGQEVILRCVPISNHLYFYWYRQILGQKVEFLVSFYNNEISEKSEIFDDQFSVERPDGSNFTLKIRSTKLEDSAMYFCASSPESYNEQFFGPGTRLTVL.

This clonotype occurred many times. V gene TRBV9 combines with J gene TRBJ2-3; D is unresolved. The ends were cut back, 0 bases at V and 6 bases at J, with 11 bases in the middle. This CDR3 is built from 14 residues. CDR1 is SGDLS and CDR2 is YYNGEE in the germline V gene. In DNA, the CDR3 is TGTGCCAGCAGCGTAGATGCGTCTAGGGATACGCAGTATTTT. Its protein product is CASSVDASRDTQYF.

This rearrangement joins TRBV28 to TRBJ2-7; D remains ambiguous. Trimming left V 3 bases short and J 3 bases short, with 9 bases between. Germline V CDR1 and CDR2: MDHEN, SYDVKM. The CDR3 spans 13 residues. In DNA, the CDR3 is TGTGCCAGCAGTTTTATGGGCCGCTACGAGCAGTACTTC. Protein: CASSFMGRYEQYF.

This clonotype was detected many times. This sequence joins TRBV28 and TRBJ1-6; no clear D gene. Germline assignment: CDR1 MDHEN and CDR2 SYDVKM. This CDR3 contains 13 residues. The V gene lost 7 bases and the J gene lost 7 bases, with 11 bases spanning the gap. The CDR3 coding sequence is TGTGCCAGCACGCCCGGTCCCAATTCACCCCTCCACTTT. Its protein is CASTPGPNSPLHF.

This clonotype appeared a few times. CDR3 protein: CASSYSVTGGTEAFF. CDR3 in DNA: TGTGCCAGCAGTTACTCGGTAACAGGAGGTACTGAAGCTTTCTTT. The J gene is TRBJ1-1, the V gene TRBV6-5, with TRBD1 as a possible D gene (5 bases). The ends were cut back, 0 bases at V and 5 bases at J, with 13 bases in the middle. CDR3 length: 15 residues. The germline V gene has CDR1 MNHEY and CDR2 SVGAGI.

This clonotype appeared a few times. The chain carries TRBV7-8 and TRBJ1-1; D uncertain. This CDR3 has 14 residues. V lost 1 base and J lost 1, with 7 bases in between. The germline gives CDR1 SGHVS, CDR2 FQNEAQ. In DNA, the CDR3 is TGTGCCAGCAGCTTAGGCTCAGCGAACACTGAAGCTTTCTTT. It specifies CASSLGSANTEAFF.

This clonotype was found a few times. The chain links TRBV7-2 to TRBJ2-3; 8 nucleotides match TRBD2. This CDR3 has 16 residues. The germline V gene encodes CDR1 SGHTA and CDR2 FQGNSA. The ends lost 5 bases at V and 6 bases at J; junction bases unmatched: 13. The DNA of the CDR3 is TGTGCCAGCAGCCCCCCTTCGGGGGGGCGTGGCGATACGCAGTATTTT. It yields the protein CASSPPSGGRGDTQYF. Based on the CDR3 plus reference TRBV7-2 and TRBJ2-3, the full variable domain is GAGVSQSPSNKVTEKGKDVELRCDPISGHTALYWYRQSLGQGLEFLIYFQGNSAPDKSGLPSDRFSAERTGGSVSTLTIQRTQQEDSAVYLCASSPPSGGRGDTQYFGPGTRLTVL.

J is TRBJ1-1 and V is TRBV29-1; D unresolved. The CDR3 contains 11 residues. Trimming left V 6 bases short and J 10 bases short, with 15 bases between. The germline CDR1 and CDR2 sequences are SQVTM and ANQGSEA. CDR3 amino acids: CSVSTHSPAFF. CDR3 DNA sequence: TGCAGCGTCTCCACACATAGCCCAGCTTTCTTT.